This T cell receptor beta chain is drawn from a study of blood T cell repertoires in COVID-19. There are 13 residues in the CDR3. Per the germline V gene, CDR1 is SGHAT and CDR2 is FQDESV (reference sequence). V lost 1 base and J lost 8, with 11 bases in between. Sequenced by immunoSEQ multiplex PCR; TCRdb stores in-frame clones only, minus some. The sample lists around 370,000 clones, around nine tenths occurring once. The J gene is TRBJ1-2, the V gene TRBV11-1; D is possibly TRBD1 (5 bases). The sequence was obtained from a woman in her seventies with COVID-19, enrolled during active disease. The specimen was peripheral blood. CDR3 sequence (DNA): TGTGCCAGCAGCTTAGAAGGGGCAGGAGGCTACACCTTC. It specifies CASSLEGAGGYTF. Using reference TRBV11-1 and TRBJ1-2 for the parts outside the CDR3, the full variable domain is EAEVAQSPRYKITEKSQAVAFWCDPISGHATLYWYRQILGQGPELLVQFQDESVVDDSQLPKDRFSAERLKGVDSTLKIQPAELGDSAMYLCASSLEGAGGYTFGSGTRLTVV.